This T cell receptor beta chain originates from a study of OX40 agonist ivuxolimab in advanced cancers. Study information: Three individuals attained partial responses, comprising one hepatocellular carcinoma case and two cutaneous melanoma cases.

The table came from immunoSEQ multiplex PCR; TCRdb's copy has only in-frame clones and leaves some out. The sample shows around 65,000 clones, approximately 89% of them seen only once. The receptor's source is an adult with an advanced solid tumor such as melanoma, head and neck, liver or kidney cancer. Sequenced material: CD4+ or CD8+ T cells sorted from blood, taken in a trial of the OX40 agonist ivuxolimab.

The CDR3 DNA reads as TGTGCCAGCAGCTTTGCCTGGCACACTGAAGCTTTCTTT. It encodes CASSFAWHTEAFF. This sequence joins TRBV11-1 and TRBJ1-1, with no clear D. The length of the CDR3 is 13 residues. CDR1 is SGHAT and CDR2 is FQDESV in the germline V gene (reference sequence). V lost 3 bases and J lost 3, with 8 bases in between.